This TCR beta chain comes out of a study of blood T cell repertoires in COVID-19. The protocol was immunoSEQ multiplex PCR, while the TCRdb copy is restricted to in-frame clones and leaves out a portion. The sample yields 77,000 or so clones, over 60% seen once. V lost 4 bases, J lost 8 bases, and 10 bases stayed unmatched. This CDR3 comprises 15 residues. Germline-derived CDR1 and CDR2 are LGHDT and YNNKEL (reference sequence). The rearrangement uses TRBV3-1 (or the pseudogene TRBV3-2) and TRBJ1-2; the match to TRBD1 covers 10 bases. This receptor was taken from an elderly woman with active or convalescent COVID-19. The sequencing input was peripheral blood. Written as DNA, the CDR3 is TGTGCCAGCAGCCTAGATGGGGGACAGGGGCGCGGCTACACCTTC. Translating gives CASSLDGGQGRGYTF.